The following is a TCR beta chain sequence with its context. Within the sample, other DNA sequences also encode this same CDR3. V lost 0 bases and J 1 base, leaving 7 bases between the germline ends. Germline-derived CDR1 and CDR2 are GTSNPN and SVGIG (reference sequence). This CDR3 comprises 13 residues. On sorted subsets, replicate PCRs used roughly 220 ng DNA, or 25,000 to 35,000 T cell genomes. Clones were read by immunoSEQ multiplex PCR, and TCRdb kept only the in-frame ones, dropping some. The sample shows about 1,800,000 clones, roughly 94% of them seen only once. CD45RO-negative, CCR7-selected cells formed the naive CD8 fraction, which excluded terminally differentiated effector memory CD45RA+ cells. This specimen comes from a study of shared clonotypes between healthy human individuals.

The sequencing sample was made of naive CD8+ T cells sorted from blood. The chain employs TRBV30 and TRBJ2-7, with unresolved D. The receptor was derived from a man aged 18-30 years in good health. CDR3 region: CAWSVSGSYEQYF. The CDR3 DNA reads TGTGCCTGGAGTGTATCGGGTTCCTACGAGCAGTACTTC.